The T cell receptor beta chain described here comes from a study of T cell repertoires in cytomegalovirus infection. For the study at large: Public TCR beta signature analysis indicated the presence of both CMV infection and matching HLA type. General observations from the study: CMV-specific TCR beta clonotypes restricted by HLA-C were the ones dominating the ex vivo response. The study identified carriers of CMV plus the relevant HLA from cumulative public TCR beta family frequency.

The V gene lost 2 bases and the J gene lost 4 bases, with 12 bases spanning the gap. This CDR3 region has 15 residues. CDR1 is MGHRA and CDR2 is YSYEKL in the germline V gene. TCRdb re-analysed the reads in MiXCR, keeping a single row per CDR3 protein. The table has approximately 730,000 distinct CDR3 sequences, around 31% seen once. A note on this clonotype: The antigen is unknown.

The rearrangement links TRBV4-1 to TRBJ2-4; a weak D match, TRBD1 (5 bases). The source was cultured PBMCs, collected from culture after CMV antigen stimulation. This sequence originates from a human donor in good health (CMV status not recorded). Some clones in this sample may be carry-over from other donors' samples. The CDR3 sequence is CASSQLQAPKNIQYF. The CDR3 DNA follows: TGCGCCAGCAGCCAACTACAGGCCCCGAAAAACATTCAGTACTTC.